This TCR beta chain appears in the sequencing data of a study of identical twins. Study-wide points: Twin sharing of out-of-frame TCR alpha was underestimated by models in monozygotic pairs.

The CDR3 has 13 amino acids. From germline, CDR1 is DFQATT and CDR2 SNEGSKA (reference sequence). Trimming took off 5 bases at V and 3 bases at J, with 13 bases between the two ends. Template switching (which added a universal primer site) was used, and cDNA carried unique molecular identifiers. Via MiXCR, TCRdb re-called the 5' RACE reads, giving one row per CDR3 protein. This sample has under 800,000 distinct CDR3 sequences, with less than 25% found just once. On this clonotype: Antigen: not known.

This same sample was also taken into another study, of T cells expressing NK-cell markers. From that report: One observes that, in a handful of donors, these clonotypes were also the leading ones within the CD3+CD56-NKG2C+ fraction.

What was sequenced was PBMCs. This sequence joins TRBV20-1 and TRBJ1-1; D gene unclear. The source of this sequence is a woman between 18 and 29 years old in good health. The CDR3 here is CSAPGNWDTEAFF. The CDR3, as DNA: TGCAGTGCTCCAGGTAATTGGGACACTGAAGCTTTCTTT.